The entry that follows covers one T cell receptor beta chain sequence. There is no known antigen for this receptor. It has no much larger one-base neighbor in the sample; base qualities were not kept. This sample is drawn from a study of T-cell reconstitution after alpha-beta-depleted transplantation in children (dated by TCRdb to the mid-2010s). In terms of the full investigation: Using TCR repertoire profiling, the study quantitatively followed how T-cell immune reconstitution unfolded in children after TCRalphabeta/CD19-depleted allogeneic hematopoietic cell transplantation. Results and caveats for the whole study, not just this receptor: Hyperexpanded clone frequencies declined over subsequent months; after one year, T-cell counts and TCRbeta diversity were mostly attributed to newly produced T cells. In some patients, the high TCRbeta diversity seen at day 60 was put down to recipient T cells and intrathymic progenitors that had survived conditioning. The apparently early alphabetaT-cell count recovery about two months after transplant was reportedly dependent on only several hundred rapidly expanded clones derived from non-depleted graft cells.

CDR1 MNHEY and CDR2 SVGAGI are derived from the germline V gene. V and J are truncated by 2 bases and 1 base respectively, leaving an intervening sequence of 13 bases. Spanning cysteine to phenylalanine, the CDR3 consists of 16 amino acids. Solely the CDR3 DNA is kept, with 48 bases framed from the first base. The library was prepared using PCR. The instrument given in TCRdb is Illumina HiSeq 2500. TCR libraries were prepared with molecular barcoding, using unique molecular identifiers to normalize TCRbeta repertoire quantification. Through fastp at Q25 and MiXCR, TCRdb rebuilt clones from the public reads, retaining in-frame beta chains. Entries are consolidated by CDR3 protein sequence, retaining the most common genes and DNA. This sample lists approximately 82,000 distinct CDR3 sequences; about a sixth were detected once. The top ten hold around half of the sample. The label giving this sample's treatment or condition can be read as: allogeneic hematopoietic cell transplantation with graft depleted of TCRalphabeta T cells and CD19 B cells. The children who served as transplant recipients had been given grafts of TCRalphabeta/CD19-depleted allogeneic hematopoietic cells.

The chain employs TRBV6-5 and TRBJ2-3, and possibly TRBD2, on 5 matching bases. The TCR was taken from a male patient between 2 and 15 years old who had a stem cell transplant for acute lymphoblastic leukemia, so the T cells may come from the graft donor. Specimen: PBMCs, mostly from graft donor cells, collected 360 days after TCRalphabeta/CD19-depleted stem cell transplant. The DNA is TGTGCCAGCAGTTACCCGGGGTTGGTTGGCACAGATACGCAGTATTTT. It encodes CASSYPGLVGTDTQYF.